This passage covers 15 T cell receptor beta chains from one sample sequenced in a study of high-grade serous ovarian cancer treatment subgroups. Tumor samples were taken before definitive surgery or chemotherapy. TCRdb's copy holds only in-frame clones and misses some; the assay was immunoSEQ multiplex PCR. The data contain a few thousand clones, roughly 67% of them singletons. The specimen was tumor tissue. Receptors originate from a human donor with high-grade serous ovarian cancer.

The CDR3 loop reads CASSLGDRGNGELFF. The CDR3 nucleotides are TGTGCCAGCAGCTTGGGGGACAGGGGGAACGGGGAGCTGTTTTTT. The chain is built from TRBV11-2 and TRBJ2-2; 11 nucleotides line up with TRBD1. The CDR3 runs to 15 residues. V lost 3 bases, J lost 7 bases, and 4 bases stayed unmatched. Per germline, CDR1 SGHAT and CDR2 FQNNGV.

V usage is TRBV5-6 and J usage is TRBJ2-3, with D possibly TRBD1 on 6 matching bases. The CDR3 sequence is 14 residues long. Trimming cost V 4 bases and J 3 bases, with 12 bases left between them. Germline V gene sequence: CDR1 SGHDT, CDR2 YYEEEE. The CDR3 nucleotides read TGTGCCAGCAGCCTCAGGACAGCTACAGATACGCAGTATTTT. The encoded protein is CASSLRTATDTQYF.

The chain carries TRBV5-8 and TRBJ2-7; D remains ambiguous. The CDR3 is 14 residues long. The V and J ends lost 7 bases and 5 bases respectively, with 19 bases between them. Germline values: CDR1 SGHTS, CDR2 YDEGEE. The CDR3 protein is CASLWTRMAHEQYF. CDR3 bases: TGTGCCAGCCTTTGGACGAGGATGGCCCACGAGCAGTACTTC.

The chain employs TRBV10-3 and TRBJ1-2; 9 nucleotides match TRBD1. The germline gives CDR1 ENHRY, CDR2 SYGVKD. The junction had 14 bases not matched to a gene; V was cut back by 7 bases and J by 8 bases. This CDR3 is built from 15 residues. CDR3 nucleotide sequence: TGTGCCATCAATACACTCTGGACAGGGGCTGGGGGCTACACCTTC. It yields the protein CAINTLWTGAGGYTF.

The chain uses TRBV5-1 and TRBJ1-1; 9 bases line up with TRBD1. The ends lost 4 bases at V and 4 bases at J; junction bases unmatched: 8. This CDR3 is 15 amino acids long. Germline CDR1 SGHRS, CDR2 YFSETQ. CDR3 in DNA: TGCGCCAGCAGCCAACAAGGACAGGGGAGCACTGAAGCTTTCTTT. Its protein is CASSQQGQGSTEAFF.

This clone was counted between two and nine times. The V gene is TRBV18, the J gene TRBJ1-1; 8 nucleotides line up with TRBD1. V gave up 3 bases and J gave up 1 base; unmatched junction bases: 1. CDR1 and CDR2 (germline): KGHSH, LQKENI. CDR3 length: 14 residues. DNA of the CDR3: TGTGCCAGCTCACCGGGGACAGGGAACACTGAAGCTTTCTTT. This codes for CASSPGTGNTEAFF.

This clone was counted a single time. The rearrangement joins TRBV7-2 to TRBJ1-2; TRBD1 matches 8 bases. The V gene end was trimmed by 6 bases and the J gene end by 1 base; junction bases not matched to a gene: 4. The germline CDR1 and CDR2 sequences are SGHTA and FQGNSA. The CDR3 covers 14 residues. CDR3 region: CASSRGQGNYGYTF. CDR3 nucleotides: TGTGCCAGCAGTCGTGGACAGGGTAACTATGGCTACACCTTC.

The J gene is TRBJ1-2, the V gene TRBV5-4; D gene ambiguous. The CDR3 runs to 12 residues. V was pared by 5 bases and J by 8 bases, with 13 bases between. Germline assignment: CDR1 SGHNT and CDR2 YYREEE (reference sequence). The DNA for the CDR3 is TGTGCCAGCAGAAACCAATCGACAGGCTACACCTTC. Translated, it gives CASRNQSTGYTF.

Regarding this clone: This sample also contains other DNA sequences that code for the same CDR3. The CDR3 region is CASSGRGPGELFF. The CDR3 DNA follows: TGTGCCAGCAGCGGAAGGGGGCCCGGGGAGCTGTTTTTT. The chain has TRBV9 and TRBJ2-2; 7 positions match TRBD1. The CDR3 runs to 13 residues. V lost 3 bases to trimming and J lost 6 bases; unmatched junction nucleotides: 2. CDR1 SGDLS and CDR2 YYNGEE come from the germline V gene.

This clone showed up just a few times. The chain recombines TRBV19 with TRBJ1-3, with 11 nucleotides matching TRBD1. Germline V CDR1 and CDR2: LNHDA, SQIVND (reference sequence). V lost 3 bases, J lost 4 bases, and 5 bases stayed unmatched. This CDR3 has 16 residues. The DNA of the CDR3 is TGTGCCAGTAGTATTGGACAGGGGGCGACCGGAAACACCATATATTTT. This codes for CASSIGQGATGNTIYF.

The chain has TRBV10-3 and TRBJ2-5; TRBD2 matches 8 bases. The end of the DNA is better explained by TRBJ2-7, so the J call may be wrong. The germline CDR1 and CDR2 sequences are ENHRY and SYGVKD. The CDR3 length is 14 residues. The CDR3 spells CAISEDGGAYEQYF. The CDR3 nucleotides read TGTGCCATCAGTGAGGACGGGGGGGCCTACGAGCAGTACTTC.

CDR3 DNA: TGTGCCAGCAGCTTAGCCACAGCTAACAAAAACATTCAGTACTTC. Protein: CASSLATANKNIQYF. The genes are TRBV7-2 and TRBJ2-4; unclear D gene. The CDR3 has 15 residues. Germline V gives CDR1 SGHTA, CDR2 FQGNSA. With 0 bases removed from V and 3 bases from J, the gap between germline ends came to 9 bases.

This chain connects TRBV7-2 to TRBJ2-2; D is possibly TRBD1 (6 bases). Per the germline V gene, CDR1 is SGHTA and CDR2 is FQGNSA. The CDR3 totals 16 residues. Trimming stripped 5 bases from V and 1 base from J, with 14 bases between. Here the CDR3 DNA reads TGTGCCAGCAGCATTACTTCAGGGGTGAACACCGGGGAGCTGTTTTTT. The encoded protein is CASSITSGVNTGELFF. Supplemented by reference TRBV7-2 and TRBJ2-2, the full variable domain reads GAGVSQSPSNKVTEKGKDVELRCDPISGHTALYWYRQSLGQGLEFLIYFQGNSAPDKSGLPSDRFSAERTGGSVSTLTIQRTQQEDSAVYLCASSITSGVNTGELFFGEGSRLTVL.

V is TRBV9 and J is TRBJ1-2; no reliable D call. The germline gives CDR1 SGDLS, CDR2 YYNGEE. Trimming cost V 6 bases and J 2 bases, with 14 bases left between them. CDR3 length: 14 residues. The CDR3 DNA follows: TGTGCCAGCAATCTCGGCGAAGCAAACTATGGCTACACCTTC. Its protein product is CASNLGEANYGYTF.

The V call is TRBV6-6, the J call TRBJ1-3; no clear D. Trimming took 3 bases from V and 4 from J, leaving 16 bases between them. Germline CDR1 and CDR2: MNHNY and SVGAGI (reference sequence). This CDR3 is 16 amino acids long. This chain's CDR3 is CASSYYWLAWGNTIYF. The DNA for the CDR3 is TGTGCCAGCAGTTATTACTGGCTTGCTTGGGGAAACACCATATATTTT.